These T cell receptor beta chains were read from a single sample in a study of molecular identifiers for immune sequencing clone quantification. TCRdb called the PCR reads again in MiXCR, with one record for every CDR3 protein. This table has hundreds of thousands of distinct CDR3 sequences, roughly 27% appearing once. The sample comprised naive CD8+ T cells from blood, with Jurkat cell RNA spiked in. The receptors originated from a human donor in good health. Some libraries in this study had Jurkat cell RNA spiked in. CDR3s include the opening cysteine and the closing phenylalanine or tryptophan. The D gene is left open where the match is weak.

d_call: TRBD2; v_call: TRBV7-7; cdr3_aa: CASSPPTSGGGYQETQYF
d_call: TRBD1; v_call: TRBV6-5; cdr3_aa: CASSSLQGPWGTIYF
d_call: TRBD2; v_call: TRBV20-1; cdr3_aa: CSARVLAGTPRETQYF
d_call: .; v_call: TRBV15; cdr3_aa: CATSIKGRRTDTQYF
d_call: .; v_call: TRBV12-3/TRBV12-4; cdr3_aa: CASSPGRGESSYNEQFF
d_call: TRBD1; v_call: TRBV7-9; cdr3_aa: CASSLTGTGPTEAFF
d_call: TRBD1; v_call: TRBV4-1; cdr3_aa: CASSQDRDRGAEAFF
d_call: TRBD2; v_call: TRBV20-1; cdr3_aa: CSARGLAGDNEQFF
d_call: TRBD1; v_call: TRBV7-9; cdr3_aa: CASSPTGGESTEAFF
d_call: TRBD2; v_call: TRBV4-2; cdr3_aa: CASSQSPGLALYEQYF
d_call: .; v_call: TRBV6-5; cdr3_aa: CAIKGVGTEAFF
d_call: TRBD2; v_call: TRBV28; cdr3_aa: CASSTLAGAPYEQYF
d_call: .; v_call: TRBV7-9; cdr3_aa: CASSLVEGPNTYEQYF
d_call: .; v_call: TRBV19; cdr3_aa: CASSIYGEGYEQYF
d_call: TRBD2; v_call: TRBV9; cdr3_aa: CASSVTSGGFDEQFF
d_call: .; v_call: TRBV4-2; cdr3_aa: CASSQDFLTGELFF
d_call: TRBD2; v_call: TRBV6-5; cdr3_aa: CASSYDTGGAGGTQYF
d_call: .; v_call: TRBV29-1; cdr3_aa: CSVEDREYEQYF
d_call: .; v_call: TRBV19; cdr3_aa: CASSTSSGGELFF
d_call: TRBD1; v_call: TRBV12-3/TRBV12-4; cdr3_aa: CASSLGTGTGELFF
d_call: .; v_call: TRBV30; cdr3_aa: CAWRFGRAEAFF
d_call: TRBD1; v_call: TRBV4-3; cdr3_aa: CASSLRQGSGEQYF
d_call: .; v_call: TRBV12-3/TRBV12-4; cdr3_aa: CASRTMDYLDTEAFF
d_call: .; v_call: TRBV9; cdr3_aa: CASSVPRVGSDTGELFF
d_call: .; v_call: TRBV7-9; cdr3_aa: CASSAHTRETQYF
d_call: TRBD1; v_call: TRBV6-5; cdr3_aa: CASSYLSGQGIVENSPLHF
d_call: .; v_call: TRBV20-1; cdr3_aa: CSARHPESYEQYF
d_call: .; v_call: TRBV30; cdr3_aa: CAWKEVINQPQHF
d_call: TRBD1; v_call: TRBV4-3; cdr3_aa: CASSQGPSGQENYEQYF
d_call: .; v_call: TRBV27; cdr3_aa: CASSLRVSDTQYF
d_call: .; v_call: TRBV11-1; cdr3_aa: CASSPSGFGGAYEQYF
d_call: .; v_call: TRBV6-2/TRBV6-3; cdr3_aa: CASSYTTRQYSNQPQHF
d_call: TRBD2; v_call: TRBV5-6; cdr3_aa: CASSLTIGLAGVPDTQYF
d_call: TRBD2; v_call: TRBV20-1; cdr3_aa: CSARETGLAGGQFF
d_call: .; v_call: TRBV11-2; cdr3_aa: CASSLGALNTGELFF
d_call: .; v_call: TRBV15; cdr3_aa: CATSSRGLDGLSQHF
d_call: .; v_call: TRBV18; cdr3_aa: CASSPPREQGESGELFF
d_call: .; v_call: TRBV6-2/TRBV6-3; cdr3_aa: CASSPSNNYEQYF
d_call: TRBD1; v_call: TRBV24-1; cdr3_aa: CATSDNRDRDTGELFF
d_call: TRBD1; v_call: TRBV7-9; cdr3_aa: CASSGRQGEATNEKLFF
d_call: TRBD2; v_call: TRBV24-1; cdr3_aa: CATSDAILAGGPGSVRNEQFF
d_call: .; v_call: TRBV5-8; cdr3_aa: CASSYSFPPQHF
d_call: .; v_call: TRBV12-3/TRBV12-4; cdr3_aa: CVSKEERRPGYEQYF
d_call: TRBD1; v_call: TRBV12-3/TRBV12-4; cdr3_aa: CVSSFAGTGEGQPQHF
d_call: .; v_call: TRBV19; cdr3_aa: CASSMDLTQPQHF
d_call: .; v_call: TRBV27; cdr3_aa: CASSPSNTGELSF
d_call: .; v_call: TRBV4-1; cdr3_aa: CASSQDEQWGEQYF